This T cell receptor beta chain derives from a study of T cell responses to AZD1222 COVID-19 vaccine. Overall study findings and caveats: Elevations in Spike-specific TCR breadth and depth followed administration of two AZD1222 doses. Females made up more of the donors, who were largely white British, and clonal diversity may have come out too low. Dominant at 160-218 and 743-854, vaccine-associated CD4 TCRs also spanned spike.

Germline values: CDR1 SNHLY, CDR2 FYNNEI. The CDR3 contains 15 residues. Trimming removed 4 bases from V and 1 base from J; junction bases left unmatched: 3. Assay: immunoSEQ multiplex PCR; the TCRdb copy retains only in-frame clones and omits some. The table shows 18,000 or so clones, with around 92% occurring only once. Worth noting for this clone: What it binds is unknown.

Doses given second, at about 4 or about 12 weeks, were pooled. The chain links TRBV2 to TRBJ2-2, with TRBD1 identical over 7 bases. Sequenced material: peripheral blood, taken 28 days after the second AZD1222 dose. This sequence originates from an adult who received the AZD1222 COVID-19 vaccine. CDR3 nucleotide sequence: TGTGCCAGCAGTGTGGGACAGTGGAACACCGGGGAGCTGTTTTTT. As protein: CASSVGQWNTGELFF. Variable domain in full (rest from reference TRBV2 and TRBJ2-2): EPEVTQTPSHQVTQMGQEVILRCVPISNHLYFYWYRQILGQKVEFLVSFYNNEISEKSEIFDDQFSVERPDGSNFTLKIRSTKLEDSAMYFCASSVGQWNTGELFFGEGSRLTVL.